This TCR beta chain was sequenced in a study of identical twins. MiXCR was run by TCRdb on the 5' RACE reads, yielding one entry per CDR3 protein. The sample includes about 530,000 distinct CDR3 sequences, approximately 16% seen only once; the top ten take 0.44%. About this clonotype: Its antigen is not known.

The study's findings and limits: There were fewer insertions in abundant cord blood beta clonotypes, but memory repertoires showed no such pattern. Invariant cells of the MAIT and iNKT types might have partly distorted the zero-insertion analyses. It was out-of-frame TCR alpha sharing in monozygotic twins that models underestimated.

CDR3 length: 13 residues. V lost 2 bases, J lost 12 bases, and 17 bases lay in between. CDR1 is MNHNS, CDR2 SASEGT, per germline. A further study also used this sample, focusing on yellow fever vaccine responses in identical twins. That work states: Twins reportedly showed a vaccine T cell response that seemed partly convergent and partly personalized.

The sample taken for sequencing was CD4+ T cells sorted from blood. This TCR derives from a young woman in good health. The chain is built from TRBV6-1 and TRBJ2-7, with D possibly being TRBD2 (6 bases). This chain's CDR3 is CASSEPGLGLVYV. In DNA form, the CDR3 reads TGTGCCAGCAGTGAACCGGGACTGGGATTGGTGTACGTC.